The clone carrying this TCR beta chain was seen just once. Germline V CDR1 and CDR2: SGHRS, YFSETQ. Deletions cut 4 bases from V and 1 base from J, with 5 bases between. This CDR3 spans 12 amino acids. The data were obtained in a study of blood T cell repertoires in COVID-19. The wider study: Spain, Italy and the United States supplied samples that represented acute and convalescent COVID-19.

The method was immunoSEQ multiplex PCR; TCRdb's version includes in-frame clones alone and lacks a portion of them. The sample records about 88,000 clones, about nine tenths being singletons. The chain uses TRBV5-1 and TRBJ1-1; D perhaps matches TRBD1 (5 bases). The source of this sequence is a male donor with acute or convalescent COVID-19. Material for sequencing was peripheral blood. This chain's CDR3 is CASSRGNTEAFF. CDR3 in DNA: TGCGCCAGCAGCAGGGGGAACACTGAAGCTTTCTTT.